One and the same sample provided the 18 T cell receptor beta chains below, sequenced in a study of vaccination effects on CD4 cells after COVID-19. These receptors are not linked to any known antigen. Repertoires were generated with immunoSEQ multiplex PCR, while TCRdb's copy carries only in-frame clones and drops some. The table includes 20,000 to 30,000 clones, about 76% detected once. ViraFEST expansion of antigen-specific CD4+ T cells with viral peptide pools preceded sequencing. Researchers isolated CD4+ T cells once ten to eleven days of culture had elapsed. Infection dated between March and December 2020, before the Alpha, Beta and Delta variants reached the United States. Source: CD4+ T cells from PBMCs cultured with HCoV-NL63 spike peptides, taken before COVID-19 vaccination. The receptors were sampled from a human donor who had a prior SARS-CoV-2 infection.

This clone was recorded only once. The chain links TRBV28 to TRBJ1-3, with D unclear. Trimming left V 6 bases short and J 6 bases short, with 9 bases between. Germline V gene lookup returns CDR1 MDHEN and CDR2 SYDVKM. The CDR3 consists of 12 residues. The CDR3 sequence: CASSPTENTIYF. DNA of the CDR3: TGTGCCAGCAGCCCGACCGAAAACACCATATATTTT. The variable domain in full, completed from reference TRBV28 and TRBJ1-3, reads DVKVTQSSRYLVKRTGEKVFLECVQDMDHENMFWYRQDPGLGLRLIYFSYDVKMKEKGDIPEGYSVSREKKERFSLILESASTNQTSMYLCASSPTENTIYFGEGSWLTVV.

The chain has TRBV7-2 and TRBJ1-2, with D possibly matching TRBD1 (5 bases). This CDR3 comprises 13 residues. Germline CDR1 reads SGHTA; CDR2 reads FQGNSA. Trimming removed 6 bases from V and 5 bases from J, with 13 bases in between. The CDR3 reads CASSSGTVYGYTF. For the CDR3, the DNA is TGTGCCAGCAGTTCCGGGACGGTTTATGGCTACACCTTC. The full variable domain, its missing parts supplied by reference TRBV7-2 and TRBJ1-2, is GAGVSQSPSNKVTEKGKDVELRCDPISGHTALYWYRQSLGQGLEFLIYFQGNSAPDKSGLPSDRFSAERTGGSVSTLTIQRTQQEDSAVYLCASSSGTVYGYTFGSGTRLTVV.

This clone appeared once. The genes are TRBV19 and TRBJ2-3, with D unclear. This CDR3 contains 12 residues. Between the trimmed V and J ends, which lost 4 bases and 6 bases, there was a span of 8 bases. CDR1 LNHDA and CDR2 SQIVND come from the germline V gene (reference sequence). DNA for the CDR3: TGTGCCAGTAGTAAACGTAGGGATACGCAGTATTTT. Its translation: CASSKRRDTQYF.

This clone was seen a single time. CDR3 loop: CASSGRSGGAFTGELFF. The CDR3 region has the DNA TGCGCCAGCAGCGGCCGTAGCGGGGGGGCCTTCACCGGGGAGCTGTTTTTT. This chain links TRBV5-1 with TRBJ2-2; 11 nucleotides line up with TRBD2. CDR3 length: 17 amino acids. Germline V gives CDR1 SGHRS, CDR2 YFSETQ. V shed 4 bases and J 4 bases; nucleotides not matched to a gene: 9.

The chain's CDR3 is CASRRLAGRRNTGELFF. CDR3 in DNA: TGTGCCAGCCGGAGACTAGCGGGAAGGAGGAACACCGGGGAGCTGTTTTTT. The rearrangement joins TRBV19 to TRBJ2-2, with TRBD2 matching over 11 bases. The CDR3 has 17 amino acids. Losses at the gene ends were 9 bases for V and 1 base for J; bases not matched to a gene: 10. CDR1 and CDR2 from the germline V gene are LNHDA and SQIVND (reference sequence).

The chain carries TRBV3-1 (or the pseudogene TRBV3-2) and TRBJ2-7; no reliable D call. V dropped 0 bases and J dropped 4 bases, with 7 bases sitting between them. The CDR3 runs 13 residues. Germline lookup yields CDR1 LGHDT and CDR2 YNNKEL (reference sequence). The CDR3 region is CASSQDSEYEQYF. The DNA for the CDR3 is TGTGCCAGCAGCCAAGACTCGGAATACGAGCAGTACTTC.

The rearrangement joins TRBV21-1 to TRBJ2-2. TRBV21-1 is recorded as a pseudogene. The CDR3 sequence is 14 residues long. CDR3 in DNA: TGTGCCAGCTCTTTATGGGGGATCCCCGGGGAGCTGTTTTTT. It translates to CASSLWGIPGELFF.

This sequence joins TRBV2 and TRBJ1-5; a weak D match, TRBD1 (6 bases). This CDR3 comprises 13 residues. V shed 5 bases and J shed 5 bases, with 10 bases lying between them. Germline V CDR1 and CDR2: SNHLY, FYNNEI. This CDR3 is CASSKQGDQPQHF. DNA of the CDR3: TGTGCCAGCAGTAAACAGGGAGATCAGCCCCAGCATTTT.

This chain links TRBV30 with TRBJ1-2; the D gene is possibly TRBD1 (6 bases). CDR1 is GTSNPN, CDR2 SVGIG, per germline (reference sequence). The CDR3 runs to 13 residues. V was trimmed by 4 bases and J by 11 bases, leaving 20 bases between them. DNA for the CDR3: TGTGCCTGGACGCCCGGACCGGGACATCATTACACCTTC. Amino acid sequence: CAWTPGPGHHYTF.

The rearrangement uses TRBV28 and TRBJ1-6; D ambiguous. Trimming shortened V by 5 bases and J by 0 bases, and 8 bases separated the two germline ends. Germline CDR1 is MDHEN and CDR2 is SYDVKM. The CDR3 contains 15 residues. For the CDR3, the DNA is TGTGCCAGCAGTGGGTCCAGCTCCTATAATTCACCCCTCCACTTT. This translates into CASSGSSSYNSPLHF.

V is TRBV2 and J is TRBJ1-2; D might be TRBD1 (5 bases). The CDR3 length is 12 residues. The germline gives CDR1 SNHLY, CDR2 FYNNEI. The V end lost 7 bases, the J end lost 2 bases, and 8 bases lay between the germline ends. The CDR3 loop reads CASTRQNYGYTF. The CDR3 bases are TGTGCCAGCACTCGACAGAACTATGGCTACACCTTC. The full variable domain, with the rest looked up from reference TRBV2 and TRBJ1-2, is EPEVTQTPSHQVTQMGQEVILRCVPISNHLYFYWYRQILGQKVEFLVSFYNNEISEKSEIFDDQFSVERPDGSNFTLKIRSTKLEDSAMYFCASTRQNYGYTFGSGTRLTVV.

This chain links TRBV6-5 with TRBJ2-7; 9 nucleotides line up with TRBD1. V trimming: 5 bases; J trimming: 2 bases; junction bases outside the gene matches: 7. Germline assignment: CDR1 MNHEY and CDR2 SVGAGI. This CDR3 has 15 amino acids. As DNA, the CDR3 is TGTGCCAGCAGTCGAAGCGGACAGGGGACCTACGAGCAGTACTTC. Its protein product is CASSRSGQGTYEQYF.

This chain connects TRBV2 to TRBJ2-3; D is undetermined. The CDR3 has 13 amino acids. The V end was cut by 3 bases, the J end by 6 bases, with 10 bases between. Per the germline V gene, CDR1 is SNHLY and CDR2 is FYNNEI. The CDR3 reads CASSDKRSDTQYF. Written as DNA, the CDR3 is TGTGCCAGCAGTGATAAAAGATCGGATACGCAGTATTTT.

This rearrangement joins TRBV7-8 to TRBJ2-7, with 8 bases identical to TRBD2. Germline values: CDR1 SGHVS, CDR2 FQNEAQ. V gave up 7 bases and J gave up 2 bases; unmatched junction bases: 4. CDR3 size: 13 residues. The CDR3: CASTPSGPYEQYF. The DNA for the CDR3 is TGTGCCAGCACCCCTAGCGGGCCCTACGAGCAGTACTTC.

The V gene is TRBV21-1, the J gene TRBJ2-3; the tabulated D call, TRBD1, remains unverified against the DNA. TRBV21-1 is designated a pseudogene. CDR3 length: 14 amino acids. The CDR3 reads CASRKGTNTDTQYF. The CDR3 nucleotides are TGTGCCAGCAGAAAGGGGACAAACACAGATACGCAGTATTTT.

Ten or more counts support this clone. The J gene is TRBJ1-4, the V gene TRBV6-5; D is undetermined. V was pared by 6 bases and J by 5 bases, with 13 bases between. Per germline, CDR1 MNHEY and CDR2 SVGAGI. The CDR3 sequence is 14 residues long. DNA of the CDR3: TGTGCCAGCAGCCCGGACGGATGGAATGAAAAACTGTTTTTT. Its protein product is CASSPDGWNEKLFF.

The chain carries TRBV11-3 and TRBJ1-2; a possible D gene is TRBD1 (6 bases). V shed 1 base and J shed 2 bases, with 17 bases lying between them. The V gene's germline CDR1 is SGHNT and CDR2 YENEEA. The CDR3 runs to 17 residues. This CDR3 is CASSLATLGQSNYGYTF. CDR3 DNA sequence: TGTGCCAGCAGCTTAGCAACGCTTGGACAGAGCAACTATGGCTACACCTTC. Full variable domain (outside the CDR3, taken from reference TRBV11-3 and TRBJ1-2): EAGVVQSPRYKIIEKKQPVAFWCNPISGHNTLYWYLQNLGQGPELLIRYENEEAVDDSQLPKDRFSAERLKGVDSTLKIQPAELGDSAVYLCASSLATLGQSNYGYTFGSGTRLTVV.

J is TRBJ1-2 and V is TRBV7-8; possible D gene TRBD1, 6 bases. CDR3 size: 14 residues. The V end lost 7 bases, the J end lost 8 bases, and 20 bases lay between the germline ends. Germline V CDR1 and CDR2: SGHVS, FQNEAQ. The CDR3 DNA reads TGTGCCAGCAAACAGGGTTTGTCCTTGAGCGGCTACACCTTC. It codes for CASKQGLSLSGYTF.